These T cell receptor beta chains were read from a single sample in a study of prognosis after radiotherapy for stage I lung cancer. Each CDR3 protein gets one entry after TCRdb re-called the multiplex PCR reads with MiXCR. The sample comprises roughly 25,000 distinct CDR3 sequences, roughly 50% of which are singletons, and around 14% rests with the top ten. This sample comprised PBMCs, obtained before or after stereotactic body radiation therapy (not recorded which). Every receptor here comes from a donor over 45 with non-small cell lung cancer. Both conserved end residues are trimmed from each CDR3. A D gene is named only where the DNA matches it firmly.

length: 13; D: TRBD1; V: TRBV4-2; CDR3: ASSQEGGLGETQY
length: 12; D: TRBD2; V: TRBV13; CDR3: ASSYSGRADTQY
length: 13; D: NA; V: TRBV2; CDR3: ASTLTRQGTDTQY
length: 10; D: NA; V: TRBV6-1; CDR3: ASSIGDTEAF
length: 13; D: TRBD1; V: TRBV11-1; CDR3: ASSLGQGLSYEQY
length: 13; D: NA; V: TRBV28; CDR3: ASSLGSGLNTEAF
length: 14; D: TRBD2; V: TRBV7-2; CDR3: ASSPGLVLAGNEQY
length: 16; D: TRBD2; V: TRBV6-2/TRBV6-3; CDR3: ASSPRKTGLAGSDTQY
length: 11; D: NA; V: TRBV6-2/TRBV6-3; CDR3: ASRAQGLTEAF
length: 16; D: NA; V: TRBV27; CDR3: ASSLFGVVTRSTDTQY
length: 17; D: TRBD2; V: TRBV20-1; CDR3: SAHRVASGSGGGTDTQY
length: 14; D: NA; V: TRBV7-2; CDR3: ASSLAAGAQNYEQY
length: 14; D: NA; V: TRBV3-1; CDR3: ASSQDSVGLTGELF
length: 14; D: TRBD1; V: TRBV28; CDR3: ASSLARTGGGQPHH
length: 11; D: NA; V: TRBV6-2/TRBV6-3; CDR3: ASSYSLNTEAF
length: 15; D: TRBD2; V: TRBV24-1; CDR3: ATNDLKAGAAYNEQF
length: 11; D: NA; V: TRBV15; CDR3: ATSSQASYEQY
length: 11; D: NA; V: TRBV6-5; CDR3: ASSYQANYGYT
length: 12; D: NA; V: TRBV6-1; CDR3: ASSIEGSGNTIY
length: 13; D: NA; V: TRBV19; CDR3: ASSTGTASYQPQH
length: 13; D: NA; V: TRBV9; CDR3: ASSEASRQADTQY
length: 12; D: NA; V: TRBV9; CDR3: ASSLRGRPYEQY
length: 13; D: NA; V: TRBV12-3/TRBV12-4; CDR3: ASSFFSGIYNEQL
length: 12; D: NA; V: TRBV6-1; CDR3: ASSQLVRGYEQY
length: 15; D: TRBD2; V: TRBV4-1; CDR3: ARSQDIAGGVTDTKY
length: 11; D: NA; V: TRBV6-4; CDR3: ASSDEFSQPQH
length: 13; D: TRBD2; V: TRBV4-3; CDR3: ASSLSTGGGGELF
length: 11; D: NA; V: TRBV29-1; CDR3: SVGEQVTNEQF
length: 12; D: TRBD1; V: TRBV6-4; CDR3: ASSPITGAGGYT
length: 10; D: TRBD2; V: TRBV12-3/TRBV12-4; CDR3: ASRRLAVEQF
length: 12; D: NA; V: TRBV6-1; CDR3: ASGGSRSRNEQF
length: 12; D: TRBD1; V: TRBV20-1; CDR3: SARRDRVFYEQY
length: 12; D: NA; V: TRBV12-3/TRBV12-4; CDR3: ASRGPGHWENKY
length: 11; D: NA; V: TRBV7-9; CDR3: ASSKTGNTEAF
length: 12; D: TRBD2; V: TRBV6-1; CDR3: ASSLSGGTDTQY
length: 11; D: NA; V: TRBV12-3/TRBV12-4; CDR3: ASSSPPLGTKY
length: 11; D: NA; V: TRBV20-1; CDR3: SARGGGNQPQH
length: 16; D: NA; V: TRBV4-1; CDR3: ASSPWTPRKASGNTIY
length: 12; D: NA; V: TRBV19; CDR3: ATRRTVNTGELF
length: 12; D: NA; V: TRBV7-9; CDR3: ASSQANSNQPQH
length: 10; D: NA; V: TRBV20-1; CDR3: SALDVSGELF
length: 12; D: TRBD1; V: TRBV5-1; CDR3: ASRRGTGDEKLF
length: 10; D: NA; V: TRBV19; CDR3: ASIAENQPQH
length: 16; D: NA; V: TRBV10-3; CDR3: AISESNQGASPYYGYT